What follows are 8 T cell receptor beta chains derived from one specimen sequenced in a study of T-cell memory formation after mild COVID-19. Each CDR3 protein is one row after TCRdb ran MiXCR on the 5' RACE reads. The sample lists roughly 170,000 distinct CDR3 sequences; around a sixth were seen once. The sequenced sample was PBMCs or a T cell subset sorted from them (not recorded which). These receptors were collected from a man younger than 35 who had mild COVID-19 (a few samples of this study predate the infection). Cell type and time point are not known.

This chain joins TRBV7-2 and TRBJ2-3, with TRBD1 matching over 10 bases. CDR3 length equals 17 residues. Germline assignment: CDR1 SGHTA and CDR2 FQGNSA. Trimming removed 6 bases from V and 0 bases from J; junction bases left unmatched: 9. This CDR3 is CASRRGQGLISTDTQYF. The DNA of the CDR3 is TGTGCCAGCAGAAGGGGACAGGGGCTTATTAGCACAGATACGCAGTATTTT.

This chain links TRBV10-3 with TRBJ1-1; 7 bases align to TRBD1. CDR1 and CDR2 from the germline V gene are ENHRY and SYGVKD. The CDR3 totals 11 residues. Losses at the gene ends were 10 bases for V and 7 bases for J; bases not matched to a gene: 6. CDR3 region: CASTGEVEAFF. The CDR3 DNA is TGTGCCAGTACAGGGGAGGTTGAAGCTTTCTTT.

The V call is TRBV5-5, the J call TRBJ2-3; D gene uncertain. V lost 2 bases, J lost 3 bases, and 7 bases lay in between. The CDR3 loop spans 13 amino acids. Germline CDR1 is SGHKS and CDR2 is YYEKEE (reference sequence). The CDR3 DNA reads TGTGCCAGCAGCTTACATTGGACAGATACGCAGTATTTT. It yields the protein CASSLHWTDTQYF.

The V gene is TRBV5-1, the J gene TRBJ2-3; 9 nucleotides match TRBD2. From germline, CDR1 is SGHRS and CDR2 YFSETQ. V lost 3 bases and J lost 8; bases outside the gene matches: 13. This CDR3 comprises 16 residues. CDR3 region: CASSSSDGTSSGTQYF. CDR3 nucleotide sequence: TGCGCCAGCAGCTCCTCGGACGGGACTAGCTCGGGTACGCAGTATTTT.

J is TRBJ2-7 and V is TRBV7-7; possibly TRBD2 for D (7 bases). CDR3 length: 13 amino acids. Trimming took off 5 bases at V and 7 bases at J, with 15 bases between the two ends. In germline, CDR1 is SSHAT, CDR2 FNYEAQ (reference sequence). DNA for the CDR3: TGTGCCAGCAGCGAGCACAGGGAGGGGGAGCAGTACTTC. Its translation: CASSEHREGEQYF.

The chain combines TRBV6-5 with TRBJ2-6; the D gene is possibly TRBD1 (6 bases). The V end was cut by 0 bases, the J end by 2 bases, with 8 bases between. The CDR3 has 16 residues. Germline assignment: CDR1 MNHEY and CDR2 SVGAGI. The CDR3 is CASSYSGQTGANVLTF. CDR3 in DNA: TGTGCCAGCAGTTACTCAGGACAGACTGGGGCCAACGTCCTGACTTTC.

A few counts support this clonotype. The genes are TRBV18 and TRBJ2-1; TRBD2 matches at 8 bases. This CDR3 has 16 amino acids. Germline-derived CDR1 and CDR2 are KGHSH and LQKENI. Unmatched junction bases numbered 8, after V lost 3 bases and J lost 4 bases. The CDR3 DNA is TGTGCCAGCTCACCCCGAGGAGCGGGGGAGTACAATGAGCAGTTCTTC. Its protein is CASSPRGAGEYNEQFF.

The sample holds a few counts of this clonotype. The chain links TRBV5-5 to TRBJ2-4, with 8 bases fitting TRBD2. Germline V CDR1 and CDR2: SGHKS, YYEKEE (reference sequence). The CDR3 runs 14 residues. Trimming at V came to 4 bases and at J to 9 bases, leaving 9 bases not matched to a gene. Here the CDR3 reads CASSAGTRDSIQYF. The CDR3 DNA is TGTGCCAGCAGCGCCGGGACTAGGGATTCCATTCAGTACTTC.